This T cell receptor (beta chain) was captured in a study of blood T cell repertoires in COVID-19. Study-wide background: COVID-19 samples, acute and convalescent, were from the United States, Italy and Spain.

Produced via immunoSEQ multiplex PCR; TCRdb's table is partial and in-frame only. The sample holds 90,000 to 120,000 clones; over 60% are singletons and the top ten take around 4.5%. Losses at the gene ends were 1 base for V and 6 bases for J; bases not matched to a gene: 5. CDR1 and CDR2 (germline): MNHNS, SASEGT. The CDR3 runs 14 residues. The TCR sequence derives from a man in his 70s with acute or convalescent COVID-19. Material for sequencing was peripheral blood. The rearrangement joins TRBV6-1 to TRBJ1-2; 7 positions match TRBD1. CDR3 sequence reads: CASSEGGGVNGYTF. CDR3 DNA sequence: TGTGCCAGCAGTGAAGGAGGGGGCGTGAATGGCTACACCTTC.